The present entry profiles one TCR beta chain with its context. The data stem from a study of blood T cells in healthy people across ages. PCR was performed a second time for roughly 7 to 12 cycles using a sample-barcoded 5' primer and a J-beta primer mix. The template-switch adaptor, which had 12 random nucleotides, put a tag on each cDNA molecule. In TCRdb, the 5' RACE reads were re-called with MiXCR into one record per CDR3 protein. The repertoire holds hundreds of thousands of distinct CDR3 sequences, with more than 25% as singletons. Germline V gives CDR1 LGHDT, CDR2 YNNKEL (reference sequence). V was clipped by 1 base and J by 6 bases, with 15 bases between them. This CDR3 region has 15 residues. The same data also went into a second study, on T cells of mothers and their children. From that second work: Related mother-child pairs shared marginally more repertoire than unrelated pairs, though not significantly.

The specimen was blood. The J gene is TRBJ1-2, the V gene TRBV3-1; unclear D gene. This TCR was sampled from a boy aged 5-17 years in good health. The DNA for the CDR3 is TGTGCCAGCAGCCAAGCCGGAAAGGCCCCCGATGGCTACACCTTC. Its translation: CASSQAGKAPDGYTF.